The rows below give T cell receptor beta chains drawn from one sample of a study of blood T cell repertoires in COVID-19. Libraries were prepared by immunoSEQ multiplex PCR; TCRdb keeps only in-frame clonotypes and omits some of them. The data hold approximately 97,000 clones, with 70% to 85% observed a single time. The sample taken for sequencing was peripheral blood. The receptors stem from a man aged 55 to 70 with active or convalescent COVID-19. Each CDR3 is given with its conserved first and last residue. A clone size is listed for some rows: how often the clone was seen (once, few, many), or a class if it is expanded.

J gene: TRBJ1-2; V gene: TRBV5-1; CDR3 length: 14; clone size: -; CDR3 protein: CASSLSGGDYGYTF
J gene: TRBJ2-2; V gene: TRBV7-9; CDR3 length: 15; clone size: -; CDR3 protein: CASSTLTANTGELFF
J gene: TRBJ1-1; V gene: TRBV28; CDR3 length: 13; clone size: few; CDR3 protein: CASTTGLVTEAFF
J gene: TRBJ2-3; V gene: TRBV7-2; CDR3 length: 17; clone size: -; CDR3 protein: CASSSGTSGRGPDTQYF
J gene: TRBJ2-2; V gene: TRBV3-1/TRBV3-2; CDR3 length: 14; clone size: few; CDR3 protein: CASSPSGNTGELFF
J gene: TRBJ2-3; V gene: TRBV30; CDR3 length: 16; clone size: -; CDR3 protein: CAWSVQGRGGTDTQYF
J gene: TRBJ2-7; V gene: TRBV3-1/TRBV3-2; CDR3 length: 13; clone size: -; CDR3 protein: CASSLAGSYEQYF
J gene: TRBJ2-1; V gene: TRBV7-2; CDR3 length: 16; clone size: -; CDR3 protein: CASSPQAGRSRNEQFF
J gene: TRBJ2-2; V gene: TRBV4-1; CDR3 length: 15; clone size: once; CDR3 protein: CASSQGQGMNGELFF
J gene: TRBJ1-1; V gene: TRBV13; CDR3 length: 12; clone size: -; CDR3 protein: CASSSRGFRAFF
J gene: TRBJ2-7; V gene: TRBV5-1; CDR3 length: 15; clone size: -; CDR3 protein: CASSLSGISSYEQYF
J gene: TRBJ2-1; V gene: TRBV28; CDR3 length: 15; clone size: -; CDR3 protein: CASSLTGGISEGQFF
J gene: TRBJ1-2; V gene: TRBV28; CDR3 length: 13; clone size: few; CDR3 protein: CASSLNTRNGYTF
J gene: TRBJ1-5; V gene: TRBV18; CDR3 length: 14; clone size: -; CDR3 protein: CASSPDSSNQPQHF
J gene: TRBJ1-1; V gene: TRBV19; CDR3 length: 16; clone size: -; CDR3 protein: CASSIGTGDYDTEAFF
J gene: TRBJ2-3; V gene: TRBV20-1; CDR3 length: 11; clone size: once; CDR3 protein: CSATQGYTQYF
J gene: TRBJ1-1; V gene: TRBV6-5; CDR3 length: 14; clone size: -; CDR3 protein: CASRGESPGTEAFF
J gene: TRBJ1-6; V gene: TRBV7-9; CDR3 length: 13; clone size: -; CDR3 protein: CASRDSPNSPLHF
J gene: TRBJ2-7; V gene: TRBV11-3; CDR3 length: 14; clone size: -; CDR3 protein: CASSLRDRSYEQYF
J gene: TRBJ2-1; V gene: TRBV10-3; CDR3 length: 14; clone size: -; CDR3 protein: CAIRGDSGYNEQFF
J gene: TRBJ1-2; V gene: TRBV20-1; CDR3 length: 12; clone size: -; CDR3 protein: CSASGTGWGYTF
J gene: TRBJ1-1; V gene: TRBV4-1; CDR3 length: 16; clone size: -; CDR3 protein: CASSLYTDRYDTEAFF
J gene: TRBJ2-6; V gene: TRBV28; CDR3 length: 15; clone size: -; CDR3 protein: CASAYHGSGANVLTF
J gene: TRBJ2-5; V gene: TRBV27; CDR3 length: 15; clone size: few; CDR3 protein: CASSLGVNEGETQYF